The rows below give T cell receptor beta chains drawn from one sample of a study of CD8 T cells in Susac syndrome. TCRdb used MiXCR to reprocess the immunoSEQ multiplex PCR reads, holding one entry per CDR3 protein. Among fewer than 250,000 distinct CDR3 sequences, roughly 92% were seen once, and the ten largest hold 0.1%. The sequenced sample consisted of CD4+ T cells from PBMCs. These receptors all come from a human donor in good health. CDR3s include the opening cysteine and the closing phenylalanine or tryptophan. The order of the fields is V gene, D gene, J gene, clone size, CDR3 protein, CDR3 DNA. A D gene is named only where the DNA matches it firmly. The size field is filled for only some rows; it gives once, few, many or a size class.

>TRBV9|TRBD1|TRBJ1-2|once
CASSSWTGRSYGYTF
TGTGCCAGCAGCTCTTGGACAGGGCGATCCTATGGCTACACCTTC
>TRBV4-1|TRBD2|TRBJ2-3|once
CASSQDEAGETSSTDTQYF
TGCGCCAGCAGCCAAGATGAGGCGGGGGAAACCTCTAGCACAGATACGCAGTATTTT
>TRBV28|-|TRBJ2-4|-
CASSLFAVQYF
TGTGCCAGCAGTTTATTTGCAGTTCAGTACTTC
>TRBV4-1|-|TRBJ2-3|few
CASSQDGGTDTQYF
TGTGCCAGCAGCCAAGACGGGGGCACAGATACGCAGTATTTT
>TRBV2|-|TRBJ1-5|-
CASSDDHNQPQHF
TGTGCCAGCAGCGATGATCACAATCAGCCCCAGCATTTT
>TRBV20-1|-|TRBJ2-1|-
CSASRDGPNNEQFF
TGCAGTGCTAGCCGGGACGGCCCAAACAATGAGCAGTTCTTC
>TRBV29-1|TRBD1|TRBJ1-4|-
CSVDLTGTNEKLFF
TGCAGCGTTGACCTGACAGGGACAAATGAAAAACTGTTTTTT
>TRBV29-1|-|TRBJ2-3|-
CSVDGVGGRIFDTQYF
TGCAGCGTTGACGGGGTCGGGGGGCGGATTTTCGATACGCAGTATTTT
>TRBV27|TRBD2|TRBJ2-2|-
CASSLRLAGGRANTGELFF
TGTGCCAGCAGTTTACGACTAGCCGGGGGAAGGGCAAACACCGGGGAGCTGTTTTTT
>TRBV29-1|TRBD1|TRBJ2-5|-
CSVVGQLQETQYF
TGCAGCGTGGTGGGACAGCTCCAAGAGACCCAGTACTTC
>TRBV3-1|-|TRBJ1-4|-
CASSLSGEKLFF
TGTGCCAGCAGCCTGTCGGGTGAAAAACTGTTTTTT
>TRBV23-1|-|TRBJ2-1|-
CASSQSPWRFSYNEQFF
TGCGCCAGCAGTCAATCGCCTTGGAGGTTCTCCTACAATGAGCAGTTCTTC
>TRBV4-2|TRBD2|TRBJ2-5|-
CASSPGPPRLALGGETQYF
TGTGCCAGCAGCCCCGGGCCCCCCCGACTAGCTCTTGGAGGAGAGACCCAGTACTTC
>TRBV28|TRBD2|TRBJ2-5|-
CASSLTSGGSRKETQYF
TGTGCCAGCAGTCTGACTAGCGGGGGGTCTAGGAAAGAGACCCAGTACTTC
>TRBV10-3|-|TRBJ1-6|-
CAIGGRSYNSPLHF
TGTGCCATCGGGGGGCGCTCCTATAATTCACCCCTCCACTTT
>TRBV6-2/TRBV6-3|-|TRBJ2-4|-
CATKRVAKNIQYF
TGTGCCACCAAGAGGGTAGCCAAAAACATTCAGTACTTC
>TRBV7-3|-|TRBJ1-1|-
CASREQMNTEAFF
TGTGCCAGCAGGGAACAGATGAACACTGAAGCTTTCTTT